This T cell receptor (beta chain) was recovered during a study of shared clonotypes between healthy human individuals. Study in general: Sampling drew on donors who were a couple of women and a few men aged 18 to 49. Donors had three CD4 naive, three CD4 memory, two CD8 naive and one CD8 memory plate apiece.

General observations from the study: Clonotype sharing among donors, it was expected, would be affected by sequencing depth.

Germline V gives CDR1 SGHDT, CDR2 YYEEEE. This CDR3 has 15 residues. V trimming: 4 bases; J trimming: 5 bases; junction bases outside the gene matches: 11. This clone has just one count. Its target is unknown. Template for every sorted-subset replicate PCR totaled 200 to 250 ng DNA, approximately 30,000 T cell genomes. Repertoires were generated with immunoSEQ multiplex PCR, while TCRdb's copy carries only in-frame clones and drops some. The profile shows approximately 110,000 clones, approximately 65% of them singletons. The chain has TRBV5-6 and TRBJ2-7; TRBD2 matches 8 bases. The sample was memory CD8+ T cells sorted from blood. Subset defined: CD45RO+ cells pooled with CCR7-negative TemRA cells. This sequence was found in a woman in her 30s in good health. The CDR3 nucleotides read TGTGCCAGCAGCCAAATCGGGAGGGCTGACGACGAGCAGTACTTC. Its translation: CASSQIGRADDEQYF.